The entry below describes one T cell receptor (beta chain). Its specificity is unknown. The sample comes from a study of cytomegalovirus exposure and HLA in healthy donors. Findings and caveats of the study: It was reported that the classifier diagnosed cytomegalovirus status with high specificity and sensitivity in both the original and validation cohorts.

Primers: 60 Vbeta forward and 13 Jbeta reverse. TCRdb's copy holds only in-frame clones and misses some; the assay was immunoSEQ multiplex PCR. The sample lists 150,000 to 190,000 clones; approximately 85% were seen once. V gave up 6 bases and J gave up 5 bases; unmatched junction bases: 10. From germline, CDR1 is SNHLY and CDR2 FYNNEI. This CDR3 region has 15 residues. The donors were healthy bone marrow donors. Source material: PBMCs. V gene TRBV2 combines with J gene TRBJ2-5, with TRBD1 matching over 9 bases. This sequence originates from a woman aged 18-29 years in good health and CMV-seronegative. The CDR3 DNA reads as TGTGCCAGCAGCCGGGACAGGGCCATGGGTGAGACCCAGTACTTC. This gives the protein CASSRDRAMGETQYF.